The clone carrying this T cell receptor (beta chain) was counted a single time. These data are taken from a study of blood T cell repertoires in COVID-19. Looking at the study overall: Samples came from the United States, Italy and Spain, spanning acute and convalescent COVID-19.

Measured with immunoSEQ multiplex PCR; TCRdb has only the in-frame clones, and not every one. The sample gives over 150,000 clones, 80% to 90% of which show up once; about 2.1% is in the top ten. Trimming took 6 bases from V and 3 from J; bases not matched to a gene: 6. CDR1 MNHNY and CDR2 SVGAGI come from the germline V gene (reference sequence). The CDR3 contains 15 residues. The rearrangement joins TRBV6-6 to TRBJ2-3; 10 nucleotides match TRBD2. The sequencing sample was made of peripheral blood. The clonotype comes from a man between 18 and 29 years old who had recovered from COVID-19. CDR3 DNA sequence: TGTGCCAGCAGCAGCGGGAGGGCCAGTACAGATACGCAGTATTTT. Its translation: CASSSGRASTDTQYF.